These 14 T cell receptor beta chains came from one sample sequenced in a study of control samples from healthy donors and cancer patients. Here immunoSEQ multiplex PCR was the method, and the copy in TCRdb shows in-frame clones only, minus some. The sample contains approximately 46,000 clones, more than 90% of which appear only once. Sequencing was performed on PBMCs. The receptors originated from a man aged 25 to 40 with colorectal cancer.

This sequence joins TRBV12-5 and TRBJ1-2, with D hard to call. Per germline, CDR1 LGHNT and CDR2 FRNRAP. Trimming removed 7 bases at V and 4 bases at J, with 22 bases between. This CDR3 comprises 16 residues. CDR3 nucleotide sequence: TGTGCTAGTGCCCCGACGGTCCCACACAAGGGCTATGGCTACACCTTC. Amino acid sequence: CASAPTVPHKGYGYTF.

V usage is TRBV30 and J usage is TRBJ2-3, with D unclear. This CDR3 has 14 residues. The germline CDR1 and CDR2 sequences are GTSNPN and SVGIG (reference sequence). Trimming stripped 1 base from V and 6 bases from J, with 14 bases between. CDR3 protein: CAWSASWQWDTQYF. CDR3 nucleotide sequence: TGTGCCTGGAGTGCGAGCTGGCAGTGGGATACGCAGTATTTT.

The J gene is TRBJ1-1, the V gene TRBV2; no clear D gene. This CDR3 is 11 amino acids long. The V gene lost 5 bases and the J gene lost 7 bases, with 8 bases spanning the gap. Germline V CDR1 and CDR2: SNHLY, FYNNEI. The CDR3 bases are TGTGCCAGCAGTCCTCGTAGTGAAGCTTTCTTT. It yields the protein CASSPRSEAFF.

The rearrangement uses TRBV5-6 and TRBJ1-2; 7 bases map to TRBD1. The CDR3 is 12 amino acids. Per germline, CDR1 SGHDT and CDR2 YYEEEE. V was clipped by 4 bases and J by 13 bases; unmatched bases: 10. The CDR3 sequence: CASSPNDRAGTF. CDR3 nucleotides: TGTGCCAGCAGCCCGAACGACAGGGCGGGCACCTTC.

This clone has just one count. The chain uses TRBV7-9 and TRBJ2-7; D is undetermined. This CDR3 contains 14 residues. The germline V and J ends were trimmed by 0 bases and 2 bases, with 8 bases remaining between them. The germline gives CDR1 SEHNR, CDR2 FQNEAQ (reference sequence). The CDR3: CASSLAAQAYEQYV. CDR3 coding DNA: TGTGCCAGCAGCTTAGCGGCCCAAGCCTACGAGCAGTACGTC.

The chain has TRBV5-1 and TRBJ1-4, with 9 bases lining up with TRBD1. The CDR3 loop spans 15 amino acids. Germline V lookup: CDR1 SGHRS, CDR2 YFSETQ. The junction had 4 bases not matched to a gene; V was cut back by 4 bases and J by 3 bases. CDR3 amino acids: CASSPRTGANEKLFF. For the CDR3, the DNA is TGCGCCAGCAGCCCAAGGACAGGGGCTAATGAAAAACTGTTTTTT.

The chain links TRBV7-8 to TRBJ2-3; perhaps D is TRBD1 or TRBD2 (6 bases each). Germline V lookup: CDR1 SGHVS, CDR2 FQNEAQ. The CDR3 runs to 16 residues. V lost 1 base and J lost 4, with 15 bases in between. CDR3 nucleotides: TGTGCCAGCAGCTTAGGTTGGGGGCGGGGCCCAGATACGCAGTATTTT. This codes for CASSLGWGRGPDTQYF. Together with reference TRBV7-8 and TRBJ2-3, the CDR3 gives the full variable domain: GAGVSQSPRYKVAKRGQDVALRCDPISGHVSLFWYQQALGQGPEFLTYFQNEAQLDKSGLPSDRFFAERPEGSVSTLKIQRTQQEDSAVYLCASSLGWGRGPDTQYFGPGTRLTVL.

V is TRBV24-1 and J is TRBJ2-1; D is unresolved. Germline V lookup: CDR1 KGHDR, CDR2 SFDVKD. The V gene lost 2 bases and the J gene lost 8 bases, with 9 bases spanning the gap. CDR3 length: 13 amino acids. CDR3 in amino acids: CATSDSTVDEQFF. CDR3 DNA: TGTGCCACCAGTGATTCGACCGTGGATGAGCAGTTCTTC.

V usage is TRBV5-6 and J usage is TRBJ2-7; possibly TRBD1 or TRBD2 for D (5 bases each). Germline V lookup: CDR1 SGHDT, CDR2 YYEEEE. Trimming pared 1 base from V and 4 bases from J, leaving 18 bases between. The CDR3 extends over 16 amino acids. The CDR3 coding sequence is TGTGCCAGCAGCTTGATCCCCCAGAGGGGTCCATACGAGCAGTACGTC. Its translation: CASSLIPQRGPYEQYV.

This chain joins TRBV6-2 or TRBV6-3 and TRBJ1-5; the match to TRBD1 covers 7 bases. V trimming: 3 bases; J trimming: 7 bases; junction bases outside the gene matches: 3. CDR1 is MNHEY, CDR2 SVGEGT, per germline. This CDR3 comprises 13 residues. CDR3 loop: CASSYQGGQPQHF. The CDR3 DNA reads TGTGCCAGCAGTTATCAGGGGGGGCAGCCCCAGCATTTT.

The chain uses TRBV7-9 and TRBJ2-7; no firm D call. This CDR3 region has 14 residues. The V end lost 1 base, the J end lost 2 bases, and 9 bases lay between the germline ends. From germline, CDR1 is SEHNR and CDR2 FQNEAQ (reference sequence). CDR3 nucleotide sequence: TGTGCCAGCAGCTTAGGGTACACTACCTACGAGCAGTACTTC. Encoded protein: CASSLGYTTYEQYF.

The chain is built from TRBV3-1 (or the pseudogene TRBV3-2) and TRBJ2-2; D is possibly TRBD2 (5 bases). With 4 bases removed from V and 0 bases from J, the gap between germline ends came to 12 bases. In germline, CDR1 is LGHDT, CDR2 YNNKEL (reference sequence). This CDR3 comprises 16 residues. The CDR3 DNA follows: TGTGCCAGCAGCCTGAGACGGGGATCGAACACCGGGGAGCTGTTTTTT. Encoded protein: CASSLRRGSNTGELFF.

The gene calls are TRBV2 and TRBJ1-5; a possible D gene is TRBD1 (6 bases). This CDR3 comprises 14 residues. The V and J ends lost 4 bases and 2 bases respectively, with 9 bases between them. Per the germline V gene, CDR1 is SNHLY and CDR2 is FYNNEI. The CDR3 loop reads CASSGPGGNQPQHF. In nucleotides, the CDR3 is TGTGCCAGCAGTGGACCAGGGGGCAATCAGCCCCAGCATTTT. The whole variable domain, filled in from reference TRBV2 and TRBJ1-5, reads EPEVTQTPSHQVTQMGQEVILRCVPISNHLYFYWYRQILGQKVEFLVSFYNNEISEKSEIFDDQFSVERPDGSNFTLKIRSTKLEDSAMYFCASSGPGGNQPQHFGDGTRLSIL.

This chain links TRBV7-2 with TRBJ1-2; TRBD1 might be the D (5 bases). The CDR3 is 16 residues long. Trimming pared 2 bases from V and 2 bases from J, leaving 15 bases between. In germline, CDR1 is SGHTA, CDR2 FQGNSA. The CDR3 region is CASSLSFPGTNYGYTF. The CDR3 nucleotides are TGTGCCAGCAGCTTATCTTTTCCAGGGACCAACTATGGCTACACCTTC. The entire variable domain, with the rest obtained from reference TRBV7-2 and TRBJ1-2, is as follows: GAGVSQSPSNKVTEKGKDVELRCDPISGHTALYWYRQSLGQGLEFLIYFQGNSAPDKSGLPSDRFSAERTGGSVSTLTIQRTQQEDSAVYLCASSLSFPGTNYGYTFGSGTRLTVV.